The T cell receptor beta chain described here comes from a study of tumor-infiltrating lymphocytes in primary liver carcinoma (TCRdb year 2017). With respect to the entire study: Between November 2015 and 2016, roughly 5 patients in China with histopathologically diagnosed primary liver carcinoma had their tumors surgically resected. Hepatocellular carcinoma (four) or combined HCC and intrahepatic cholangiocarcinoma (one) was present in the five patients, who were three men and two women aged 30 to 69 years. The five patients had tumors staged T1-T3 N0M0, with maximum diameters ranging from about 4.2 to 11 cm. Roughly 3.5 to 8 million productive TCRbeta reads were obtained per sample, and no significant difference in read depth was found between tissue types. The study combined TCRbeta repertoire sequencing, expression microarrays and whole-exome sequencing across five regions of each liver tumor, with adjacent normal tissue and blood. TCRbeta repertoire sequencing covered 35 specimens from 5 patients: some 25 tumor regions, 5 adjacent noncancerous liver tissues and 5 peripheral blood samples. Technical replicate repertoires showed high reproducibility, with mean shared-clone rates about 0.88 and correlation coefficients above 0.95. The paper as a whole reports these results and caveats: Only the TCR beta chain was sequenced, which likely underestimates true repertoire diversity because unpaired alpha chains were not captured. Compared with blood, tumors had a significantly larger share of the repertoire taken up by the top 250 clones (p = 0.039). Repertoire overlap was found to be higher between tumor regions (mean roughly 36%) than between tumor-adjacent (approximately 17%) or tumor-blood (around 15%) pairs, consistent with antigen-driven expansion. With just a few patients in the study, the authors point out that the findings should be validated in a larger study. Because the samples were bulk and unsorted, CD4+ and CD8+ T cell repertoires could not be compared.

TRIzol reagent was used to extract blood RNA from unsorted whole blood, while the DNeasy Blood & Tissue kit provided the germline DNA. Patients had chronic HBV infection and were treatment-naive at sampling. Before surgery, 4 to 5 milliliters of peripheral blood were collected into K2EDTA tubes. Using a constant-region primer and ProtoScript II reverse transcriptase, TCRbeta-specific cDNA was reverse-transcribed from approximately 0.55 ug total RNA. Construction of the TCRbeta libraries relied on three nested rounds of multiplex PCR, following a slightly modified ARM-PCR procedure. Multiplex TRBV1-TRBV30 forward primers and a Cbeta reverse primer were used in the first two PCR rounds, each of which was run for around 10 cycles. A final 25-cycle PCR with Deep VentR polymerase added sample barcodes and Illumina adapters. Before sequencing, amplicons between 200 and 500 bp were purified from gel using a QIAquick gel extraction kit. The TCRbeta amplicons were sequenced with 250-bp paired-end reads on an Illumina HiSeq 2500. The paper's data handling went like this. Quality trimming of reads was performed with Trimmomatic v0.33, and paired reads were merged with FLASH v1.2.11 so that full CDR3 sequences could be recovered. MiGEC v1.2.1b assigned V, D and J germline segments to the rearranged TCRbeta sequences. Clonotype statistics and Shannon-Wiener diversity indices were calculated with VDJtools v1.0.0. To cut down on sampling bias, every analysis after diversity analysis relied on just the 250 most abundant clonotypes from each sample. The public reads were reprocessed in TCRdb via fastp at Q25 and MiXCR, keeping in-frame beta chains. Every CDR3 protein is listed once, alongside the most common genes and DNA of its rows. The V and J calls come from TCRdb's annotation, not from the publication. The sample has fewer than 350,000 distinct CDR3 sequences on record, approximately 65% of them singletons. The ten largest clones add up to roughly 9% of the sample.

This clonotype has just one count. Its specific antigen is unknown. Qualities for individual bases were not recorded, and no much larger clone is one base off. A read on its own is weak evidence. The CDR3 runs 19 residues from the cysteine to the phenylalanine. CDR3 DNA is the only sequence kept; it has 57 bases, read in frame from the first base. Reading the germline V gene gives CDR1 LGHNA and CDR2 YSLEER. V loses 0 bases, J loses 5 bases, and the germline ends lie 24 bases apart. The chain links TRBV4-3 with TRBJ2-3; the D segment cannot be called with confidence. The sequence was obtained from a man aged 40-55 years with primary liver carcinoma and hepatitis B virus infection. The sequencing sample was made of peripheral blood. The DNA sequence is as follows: TGCGCCAGCAGCCAAGATCCCTCCCAGATAGGACGCCGCATAGATACGCAGTATTTT. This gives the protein CASSQDPSQIGRRIDTQYF.